These 29 T cell receptor beta chains were all obtained from the same sample, sequenced in a study of blood T cell repertoires in COVID-19. The data were produced by immunoSEQ multiplex PCR, yet TCRdb's version contains in-frame clones alone and is incomplete. The sample yields 200,000 to 300,000 clones, about 90% seen once. Sequenced input: PBMCs or T cells enriched from blood (not recorded which). These receptors came from a woman in her twenties or thirties with acute COVID-19.

In its sample, this clone was seen a few times. This CDR3 fails to terminate in the conserved phenylalanine or tryptophan, so it likely reflects a read error. The DNA is left out, because the CDR3 cannot be placed on it with certainty; the CDR3 is given as TCRdb lists it. The V and J genes are TRBV7-2 and TRBJ1-2; TRBD1 is the table's D call, not checked against the DNA. The CDR3 is 13 residues long, counting both termini. Germline loops: CDR1 SGHTA, CDR2 FQGNSA. CDR3: CASSLGGQGRVVV.

The V gene is TRBV5-5, the J gene TRBJ2-7, with 12 bases identical to TRBD2. The V gene's germline CDR1 is SGHKS and CDR2 YYEKEE (reference sequence). This CDR3 region has 15 residues. Trimming removed 3 bases from V and 1 base from J; junction bases left unmatched: 2. CDR3 loop: CASSSLAGGSYEQYF. CDR3 nucleotides: TGTGCCAGCAGCTCTCTAGCGGGGGGGTCCTACGAGCAGTACTTC.

This sequence joins TRBV2 and TRBJ1-5, with TRBD1 matching 7 bases. V gave up 1 base and J gave up 7 bases; unmatched junction bases: 7. Germline V gives CDR1 SNHLY, CDR2 FYNNEI. There are 15 residues in the CDR3. In DNA, the CDR3 is TGTGCCAGCAGTGAAGGTCGAGGGGGCAGACAGCCCCAGCATTTT. Translating it yields CASSEGRGGRQPQHF.

This rearrangement joins TRBV23-1 to TRBJ2-7; a possible D gene is TRBD2 (6 bases). TRBV23-1 belongs to the ORF category, with a function that is uncertain. Trimming took off 6 bases at V and 5 bases at J, with 8 bases between the two ends. This CDR3 has 11 amino acids. The CDR3 sequence: CASSPGDEQYF. CDR3 nucleotide sequence: TGCGCCAGCAGCCCGGGGGACGAGCAGTACTTC.

The chain uses TRBV6-2 or TRBV6-3 and TRBJ2-1; 8 bases align to TRBD2. Losses at the gene ends were 4 bases for V and 0 bases for J; bases not matched to a gene: 5. Germline V gene sequence: CDR1 MNHEY, CDR2 SVGEGT. The CDR3 consists of 16 residues. The chain's CDR3 is CASSSRTSSSYNEQFF. CDR3 nucleotides: TGTGCCAGCAGTTCTCGGACTAGCAGCTCCTACAATGAGCAGTTCTTC.

The rearrangement joins TRBV3-1 (or the pseudogene TRBV3-2) to TRBJ1-3, with D unclear. This CDR3 spans 15 amino acids. Germline V lookup: CDR1 LGHDT, CDR2 YNNKEL (reference sequence). The V end was cut by 4 bases, the J end by 0 bases, with 10 bases between. CDR3 sequence: CASSPFYSSGNTIYF. The CDR3 nucleotides are TGTGCCAGCAGCCCTTTTTATAGCTCTGGAAACACCATATATTTT.

About this clone: This specimen includes other DNA sequences encoding the same CDR3. The chain uses TRBV19 and TRBJ1-5; tentative D call: TRBD1 (5 bases). Germline values: CDR1 LNHDA, CDR2 SQIVND (reference sequence). The CDR3 runs 14 residues. The V end was cut by 3 bases, the J end by 3 bases, with 9 bases between. The CDR3 loop is CASSMGQVNQPQHF. The CDR3 DNA reads as TGTGCCAGTAGTATGGGGCAGGTCAATCAGCCCCAGCATTTT.

This rearrangement joins TRBV4-1 to TRBJ1-3, with D tentatively TRBD1 (6 bases). The CDR3 loop spans 15 amino acids. V lost 8 bases and J lost 0, with 14 bases in between. Germline CDR1 MGHRA, CDR2 YSYEKL. CDR3 nucleotide sequence: TGCGCCAGCGAAGACAGGCCAATCTCTGGAAACACCATATATTTT. Its protein is CASEDRPISGNTIYF.

The genes are TRBV4-1 and TRBJ1-4, with 11 positions matching TRBD1. Germline CDR1 MGHRA, CDR2 YSYEKL. Losses at the gene ends were 6 bases for V and 4 bases for J; bases not matched to a gene: 7. The CDR3 has 16 residues. CDR3 bases: TGCGCCAGCAGTCTGGACAGGGGGCGTGATAATGAAAAACTGTTTTTT. Its protein product is CASSLDRGRDNEKLFF.

The rearrangement joins TRBV30 to TRBJ1-1; D may be TRBD1 (5 bases). The CDR3 extends over 13 amino acids. Trimming left V 4 bases short and J 1 base short, with 10 bases between. Germline V CDR1 and CDR2: GTSNPN, SVGIG (reference sequence). The CDR3 loop is CAWNHRGNTEAFF. The CDR3 DNA is TGTGCCTGGAACCATAGGGGGAACACTGAAGCTTTCTTT.

This chain links TRBV11-2 with TRBJ2-7; TRBD1 aligns across 11 bases. The length of the CDR3 is 15 residues. The J segment lost 7 bases and the V segment lost 5 bases, leaving 10 bases of the junction unmatched. The germline V gene has CDR1 SGHAT and CDR2 FQNNGV. In nucleotides, the CDR3 is TGTGCCAGCAGCACCCGTGGGACAGGGGGGTGGGAGCAGTACTTC. The encoded protein is CASSTRGTGGWEQYF.

This chain links TRBV10-3 with TRBJ1-2; 12 bases map to TRBD1. CDR1 ENHRY and CDR2 SYGVKD come from the germline V gene. With V trimmed by 7 bases and J by 8 bases, 8 bases remained unmatched. The CDR3 consists of 14 residues. CDR3 region: CAINPGQGAWGYTF. CDR3 in DNA: TGTGCCATCAACCCGGGACAGGGGGCCTGGGGCTACACCTTC.

The genes are TRBV10-3 and TRBJ1-2, with a tentative D call TRBD1 (6 bases). V shed 3 bases and J shed 0 bases, with 11 bases lying between them. The CDR3 is 15 residues long. CDR1 and CDR2 (germline): ENHRY, SYGVKD. The CDR3 nucleotides are TGTGCCATCAGTGACCCCTGGACAGCTAACTATGGCTACACCTTC. Translated, it gives CAISDPWTANYGYTF.

The chain carries TRBV19 and TRBJ1-1; 10 bases match TRBD1. The CDR3 extends over 14 amino acids. In germline, CDR1 is LNHDA, CDR2 SQIVND (reference sequence). V gave up 9 bases and J gave up 5 bases; unmatched junction bases: 9. The CDR3 sequence: CASKDRGRRTEAFF. The CDR3 DNA is TGTGCCAGCAAAGACAGGGGGCGGAGGACTGAAGCTTTCTTT.

This chain links TRBV7-2 with TRBJ1-2; no reliable D call. The ends were cut back, 1 base at V and 5 bases at J, with 11 bases in the middle. CDR3 length equals 14 residues. Germline V CDR1 and CDR2: SGHTA, FQGNSA. The CDR3 loop reads CASSLGVEGYGYTF. The DNA for the CDR3 is TGTGCCAGCAGCTTAGGGGTGGAGGGTTATGGCTACACCTTC.

The chain joins TRBV2 to TRBJ1-2; 10 bases match TRBD1. Germline V gene data show CDR1 as SNHLY and CDR2 as FYNNEI. This CDR3 is 14 amino acids long. The J segment lost 7 bases and the V segment lost 5 bases, leaving 7 bases of the junction unmatched. The CDR3 nucleotides are TGTGCCAGCAGTTTGGACAGGGGGGATACTGGCTACACCTTC. It yields the protein CASSLDRGDTGYTF.

This clone was detected a few times. This chain joins TRBV29-1 and TRBJ2-7; a possible D gene is TRBD2 (5 bases). This CDR3 is 13 amino acids long. The V and J ends lost 3 bases and 2 bases respectively, with 11 bases between them. The germline V gene has CDR1 SQVTM and CDR2 ANQGSEA. The CDR3: CSVETDGTYEQYF. The CDR3 nucleotides read TGCAGCGTTGAGACGGACGGGACCTACGAGCAGTACTTC.

The chain is built from TRBV11-2 and TRBJ2-1; possible D gene TRBD2, 6 bases. Germline-derived CDR1 and CDR2 are SGHAT and FQNNGV. The length of the CDR3 is 14 residues. V was shortened by 1 base and J by 9 bases, with 13 bases between the two germline ends. The chain's CDR3 is CASSLGGGGSEQFF. In nucleotides, the CDR3 is TGTGCCAGCAGCTTAGGGGGTGGAGGGAGTGAGCAGTTCTTC.

The chain is built from TRBV30 and TRBJ1-6; D unclear. Per the germline V gene, CDR1 is GTSNPN and CDR2 is SVGIG (reference sequence). CDR3 length equals 13 residues. V was pared by 3 bases and J by 6 bases, with 9 bases between. CDR3 sequence (DNA): TGTGCCTGGAGGAGGCAGACTAATTCACCCCTCCACTTT. Protein product: CAWRRQTNSPLHF. The entire variable domain, with the rest obtained from reference TRBV30 and TRBJ1-6, is as follows: SQTIHQWPATLVQPVGSPLSLECTVEGTSNPNLYWYRQAAGRGLQLLFYSVGIGQISSEVPQNLSASRPQDRQFILSSKKLLLSDSGFYLCAWRRQTNSPLHFGNGTRLTVT.

In this sample, this clone turned up a few times. The chain uses TRBV18 and TRBJ1-4, with TRBD1 matching over 10 bases. The CDR3 length is 16 residues. The germline gives CDR1 KGHSH, CDR2 LQKENI. The V and J ends lost 3 bases and 7 bases, in that order; junction bases with no gene match: 8. CDR3 in DNA: TGTGCCAGCTCACCTTTGATCGGGACAGGGGTTGAAAAACTGTTTTTT. Protein sequence: CASSPLIGTGVEKLFF.

This clone was picked up one time. The chain's CDR3 is CASSVTGNTEAFF. The CDR3 coding sequence is TGTGCCAGCAGCGTTACCGGGAACACTGAAGCTTTCTTT. The gene calls are TRBV3-1 (or the pseudogene TRBV3-2) and TRBJ1-1; no clear D gene. The CDR3 loop spans 13 amino acids. V was clipped by 5 bases and J by 1 base, with 8 bases between them. From germline, CDR1 is LGHDT and CDR2 YNNKEL (reference sequence).

The chain recombines TRBV5-4 with TRBJ2-1; the match to TRBD2 covers 7 bases. The CDR3 contains 14 residues. Looked up from germline, CDR1 is SGHNT and CDR2 is YYREEE (reference sequence). V was pared by 0 bases and J by 7 bases, with 4 bases of the junction left unmatched. CDR3 nucleotides: TGTGCCAGCAGCTTGGGGGAAGCGGGGAATGAGCAGTTCTTC. Residues: CASSLGEAGNEQFF.

The chain links TRBV7-8 to TRBJ1-2; D might be TRBD1 (6 bases). V gave up 5 bases and J gave up 3 bases, with 7 bases separating them. The CDR3 runs to 12 residues. Germline V gene data show CDR1 as SGHVS and CDR2 as FQNEAQ. This CDR3 is CASSRQDYGYTF. CDR3 sequence (DNA): TGTGCCAGCAGCCGACAGGACTATGGCTACACCTTC.

This chain links TRBV10-1 with TRBJ1-6; 8 bases match TRBD1. CDR1 and CDR2 from the germline V gene are WNHNN and SYGVQD (reference sequence). V was pared by 0 bases and J by 9 bases, with 4 bases of the junction left unmatched. CDR3 length: 15 residues. The CDR3 sequence: CASSESTGGFSPLHF. CDR3 coding DNA: TGCGCCAGCAGTGAGTCAACAGGGGGATTTTCACCCCTCCACTTT.

J is TRBJ2-3 and V is TRBV7-2, with D maybe TRBD2 (6 bases). The ends were cut back, 5 bases at V and 6 bases at J, with 18 bases in the middle. The CDR3 has 15 amino acids. Germline values: CDR1 SGHTA, CDR2 FQGNSA. CDR3 nucleotides: TGTGCCAGCAGCAGCAGGGTGGAGGGTCACGATACGCAGTATTTT. Amino acid sequence: CASSSRVEGHDTQYF.

The chain recombines TRBV10-3 with TRBJ2-7; D may be TRBD2 (5 bases). Germline CDR1 reads ENHRY; CDR2 reads SYGVKD. V lost 0 bases and J 2 bases, leaving 11 bases between the germline ends. This CDR3 has 15 residues. The CDR3 nucleotides read TGTGCCATCAGTGAGTCGGGTGGGGAGACCTACGAGCAGTACTTC. Translating gives CAISESGGETYEQYF.

The CDR3 nucleotides read TGTGCCAGCAGCCAAAGGACAGTCCCAATGAACACTGAAGCTTTCTTT. Translation gives CASSQRTVPMNTEAFF. This chain joins TRBV5-4 and TRBJ1-1, with D perhaps TRBD1 (6 bases). The CDR3 length is 16 residues. V shed 4 bases and J shed 0 bases, with 16 bases lying between them. Germline V gene lookup returns CDR1 SGHNT and CDR2 YYREEE (reference sequence). The variable domain in full, with the rest retrieved from reference TRBV5-4 and TRBJ1-1, is ETGVTQSPTHLIKTRGQQVTLRCSSQSGHNTVSWYQQALGQGPQFIFQYYREEENGRGNFPPRFSGLQFPNYSSELNVNALELDDSALYLCASSQRTVPMNTEAFFGQGTRLTVV.

The gene calls are TRBV7-9 and TRBJ2-5, with 9 bases matching TRBD1. V lost 5 bases to trimming and J lost 5 bases; unmatched junction nucleotides: 6. Germline lookup yields CDR1 SEHNR and CDR2 FQNEAQ (reference sequence). The CDR3 is 14 amino acids. CDR3: CASSTGGTGETQYF. The CDR3 bases are TGTGCCAGCAGCACAGGGGGCACGGGGGAGACCCAGTACTTC.

In this sample, this clone turned up once. V usage is TRBV11-2 and J usage is TRBJ2-5; no firm D call. Trimming cost V 7 bases and J 4 bases, with 13 bases left between them. Germline V gene lookup returns CDR1 SGHAT and CDR2 FQNNGV. The CDR3 loop spans 13 amino acids. The CDR3 is CASTFPPLETQYF. The CDR3, as DNA: TGTGCCAGCACCTTCCCTCCACTAGAGACCCAGTACTTC.